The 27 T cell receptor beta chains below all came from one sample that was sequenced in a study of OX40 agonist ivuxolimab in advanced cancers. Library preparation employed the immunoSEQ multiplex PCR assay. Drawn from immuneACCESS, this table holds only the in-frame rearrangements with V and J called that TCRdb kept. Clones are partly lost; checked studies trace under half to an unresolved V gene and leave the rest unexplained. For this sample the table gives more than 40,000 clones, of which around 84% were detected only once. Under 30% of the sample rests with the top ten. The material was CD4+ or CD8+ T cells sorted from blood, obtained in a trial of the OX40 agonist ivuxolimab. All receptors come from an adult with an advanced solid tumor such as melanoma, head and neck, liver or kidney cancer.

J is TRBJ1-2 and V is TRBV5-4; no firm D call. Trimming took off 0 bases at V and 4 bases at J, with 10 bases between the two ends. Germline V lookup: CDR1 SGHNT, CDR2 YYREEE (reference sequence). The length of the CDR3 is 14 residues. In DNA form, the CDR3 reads TGTGCCAGCAGCTTGGAAGCCCTCGGCTATGGCTACACCTTC. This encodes CASSLEALGYGYTF.

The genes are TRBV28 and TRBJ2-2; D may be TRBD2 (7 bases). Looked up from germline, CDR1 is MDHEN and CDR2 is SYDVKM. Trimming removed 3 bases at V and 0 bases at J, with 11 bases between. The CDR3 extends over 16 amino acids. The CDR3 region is CASSFRGGANTGELFF. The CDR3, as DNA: TGTGCCAGCAGTTTTAGGGGGGGCGCGAACACCGGGGAGCTGTTTTTT.

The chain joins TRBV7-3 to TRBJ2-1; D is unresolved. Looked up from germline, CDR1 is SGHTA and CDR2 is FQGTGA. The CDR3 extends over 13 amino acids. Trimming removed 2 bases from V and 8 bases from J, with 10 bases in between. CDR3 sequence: CASSLSSFDEQFF. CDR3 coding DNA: TGTGCCAGCAGCTTATCCTCTTTCGATGAGCAGTTCTTC.

Here the CDR3 reads CASSLAWGNEQFF. In nucleotides, the CDR3 is TGTGCCAGCAGCTTAGCATGGGGGAATGAGCAGTTCTTC. The chain carries TRBV7-3 and TRBJ2-1; the D call may be TRBD1 or TRBD2 (5 bases each). Germline V lookup: CDR1 SGHTA, CDR2 FQGTGA. V was trimmed by 2 bases and J by 7 bases, leaving 9 bases between them. The CDR3 is 13 amino acids.

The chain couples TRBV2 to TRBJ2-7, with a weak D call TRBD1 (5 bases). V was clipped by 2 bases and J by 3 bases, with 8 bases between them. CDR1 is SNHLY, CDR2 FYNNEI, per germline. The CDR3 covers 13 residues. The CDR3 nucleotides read TGTGCCAGCAGTGAACTCAGGGACTACGAGCAGTACTTC. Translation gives CASSELRDYEQYF. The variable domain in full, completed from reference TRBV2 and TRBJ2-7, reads EPEVTQTPSHQVTQMGQEVILRCVPISNHLYFYWYRQILGQKVEFLVSFYNNEISEKSEIFDDQFSVERPDGSNFTLKIRSTKLEDSAMYFCASSELRDYEQYFGPGTRLTVT.

CDR3 loop: CASSTGLGYEQYF. CDR3 nucleotides: TGTGCCAGCAGCACCGGACTTGGCTACGAGCAGTACTTC. The chain links TRBV5-8 to TRBJ2-7, with TRBD2 as a possible D gene (5 bases). V shed 4 bases and J shed 3 bases, with 11 bases lying between them. The germline V gene has CDR1 SGHTS and CDR2 YDEGEE. The CDR3 is 13 residues long.

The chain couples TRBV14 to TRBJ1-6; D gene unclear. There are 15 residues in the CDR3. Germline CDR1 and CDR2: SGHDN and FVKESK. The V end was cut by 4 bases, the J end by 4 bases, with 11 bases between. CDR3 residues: CASSPTGLYNSPLHF. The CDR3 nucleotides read TGTGCCAGCAGCCCAACGGGGTTATATAATTCACCCCTCCACTTT.

The CDR3 spells CASSEVGWGYEQYF. The CDR3 bases are TGTGCCAGCAGTGAAGTCGGGTGGGGTTACGAGCAGTACTTC. This chain uses TRBV25-1 with TRBJ2-7; D call uncertain. The CDR3 totals 14 residues. Germline assignment: CDR1 MGHDK and CDR2 SYGVNS. Trimming pared 2 bases from V and 4 bases from J, leaving 12 bases between.

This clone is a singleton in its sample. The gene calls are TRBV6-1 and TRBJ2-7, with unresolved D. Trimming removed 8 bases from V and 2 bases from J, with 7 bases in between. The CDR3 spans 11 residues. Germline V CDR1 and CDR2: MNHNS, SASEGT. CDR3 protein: CASQATYEQYF. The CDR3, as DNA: TGTGCCAGCCAGGCCACCTACGAGCAGTACTTC.

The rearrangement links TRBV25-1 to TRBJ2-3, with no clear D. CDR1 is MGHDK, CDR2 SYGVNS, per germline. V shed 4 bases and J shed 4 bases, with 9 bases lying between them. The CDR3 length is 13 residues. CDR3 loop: CASSGPGADTQYF. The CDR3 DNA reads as TGTGCCAGCAGTGGACCTGGCGCAGATACGCAGTATTTT.

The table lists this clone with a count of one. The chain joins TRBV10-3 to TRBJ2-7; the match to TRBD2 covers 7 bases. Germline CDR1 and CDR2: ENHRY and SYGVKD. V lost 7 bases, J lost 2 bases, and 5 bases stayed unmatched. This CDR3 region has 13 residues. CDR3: CAIKREGTYEQYF. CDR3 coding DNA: TGTGCCATCAAGAGGGAGGGAACCTACGAGCAGTACTTC.

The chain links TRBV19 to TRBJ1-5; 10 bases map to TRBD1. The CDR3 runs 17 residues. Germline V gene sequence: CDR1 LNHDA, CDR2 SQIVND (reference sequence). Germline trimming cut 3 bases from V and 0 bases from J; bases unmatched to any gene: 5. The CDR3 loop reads CASSIATGGYSNQPQHF. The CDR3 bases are TGTGCCAGTAGTATCGCGACAGGGGGCTATAGCAATCAGCCCCAGCATTTT.

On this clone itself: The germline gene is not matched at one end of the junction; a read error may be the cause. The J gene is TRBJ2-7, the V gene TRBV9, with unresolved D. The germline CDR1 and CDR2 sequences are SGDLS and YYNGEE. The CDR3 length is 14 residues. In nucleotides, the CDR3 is TGTGCCAGCAGCGTCGAACTACCACCTTACGAGCAGTGCTTC. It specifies CASSVELPPYEQCF.

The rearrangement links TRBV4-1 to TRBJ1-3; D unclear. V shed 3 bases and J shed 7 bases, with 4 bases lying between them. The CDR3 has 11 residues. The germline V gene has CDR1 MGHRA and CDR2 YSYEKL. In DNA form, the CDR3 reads TGCGCCAGCAGCCAGGAGAACACCATATATTTT. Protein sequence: CASSQENTIYF.

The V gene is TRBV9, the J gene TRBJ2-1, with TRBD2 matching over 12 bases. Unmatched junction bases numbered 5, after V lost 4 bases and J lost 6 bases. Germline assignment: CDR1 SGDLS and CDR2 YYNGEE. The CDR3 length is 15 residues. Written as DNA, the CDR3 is TGTGCCAGCAGCCTCCAGGGACTAGCGGGCAATGAGCAGTTCTTC. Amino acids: CASSLQGLAGNEQFF.

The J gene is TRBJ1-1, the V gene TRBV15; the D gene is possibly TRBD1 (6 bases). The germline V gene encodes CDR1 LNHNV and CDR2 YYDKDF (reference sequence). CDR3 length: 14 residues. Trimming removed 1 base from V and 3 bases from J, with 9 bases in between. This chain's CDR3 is CATSRGGLYTEAFF. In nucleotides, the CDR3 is TGTGCCACCAGCAGAGGGGGGCTATACACTGAAGCTTTCTTT.

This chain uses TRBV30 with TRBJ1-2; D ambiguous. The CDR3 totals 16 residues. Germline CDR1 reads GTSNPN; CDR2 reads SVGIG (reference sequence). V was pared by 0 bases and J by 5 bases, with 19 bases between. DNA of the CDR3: TGTGCCTGGAGTGTACGTGTCGAGGGCTTATGGTATGGCTACACCTTC. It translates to CAWSVRVEGLWYGYTF.

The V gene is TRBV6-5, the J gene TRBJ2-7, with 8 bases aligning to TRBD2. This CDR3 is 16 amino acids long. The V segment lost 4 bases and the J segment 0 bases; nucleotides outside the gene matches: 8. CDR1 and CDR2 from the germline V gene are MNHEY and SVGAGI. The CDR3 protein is CASSFGKRGNSYEQYF. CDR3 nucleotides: TGTGCCAGCAGTTTCGGAAAGCGGGGGAACTCCTACGAGCAGTACTTC.

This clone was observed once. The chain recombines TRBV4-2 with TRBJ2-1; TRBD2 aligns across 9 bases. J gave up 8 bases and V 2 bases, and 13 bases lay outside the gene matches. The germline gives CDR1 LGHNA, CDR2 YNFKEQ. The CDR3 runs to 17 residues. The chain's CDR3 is CASSQKGGRAGGDEQFF. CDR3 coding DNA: TGTGCCAGCAGCCAAAAAGGCGGGAGGGCCGGGGGGGATGAGCAGTTCTTC.

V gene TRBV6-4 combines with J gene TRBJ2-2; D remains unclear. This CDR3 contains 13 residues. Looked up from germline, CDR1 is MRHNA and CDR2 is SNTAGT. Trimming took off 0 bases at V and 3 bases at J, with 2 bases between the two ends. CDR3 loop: CASSDSDTGELFF. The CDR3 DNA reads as TGTGCCAGCAGTGACTCTGACACCGGGGAGCTGTTTTTT.

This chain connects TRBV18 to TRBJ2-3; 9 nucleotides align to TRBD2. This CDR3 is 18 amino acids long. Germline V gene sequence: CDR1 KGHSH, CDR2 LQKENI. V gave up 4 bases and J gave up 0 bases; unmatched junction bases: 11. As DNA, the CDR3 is TGTGCCAGCTCACGAACCTCGTCTAGCGGGGCGAGCACAGATACGCAGTATTTT. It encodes CASSRTSSSGASTDTQYF.

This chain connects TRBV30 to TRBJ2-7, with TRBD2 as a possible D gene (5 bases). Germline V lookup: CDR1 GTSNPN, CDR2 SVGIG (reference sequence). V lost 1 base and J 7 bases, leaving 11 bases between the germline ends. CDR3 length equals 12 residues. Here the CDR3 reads CAWSGGVGEQYF. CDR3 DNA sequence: TGTGCCTGGAGTGGGGGAGTTGGGGAGCAGTACTTC.

CDR3 loop: CASFLQGPTYEQYF. For the CDR3, the DNA is TGCGCCAGCTTTCTCCAGGGTCCCACCTACGAGCAGTACTTC. This rearrangement joins TRBV23-1 to TRBJ2-7, with D possibly matching TRBD1 (5 bases). TRBV23-1 counts as an open reading frame of uncertain function. V lost 8 bases, J lost 2 bases, and 16 bases lay in between. CDR3 length: 14 residues.

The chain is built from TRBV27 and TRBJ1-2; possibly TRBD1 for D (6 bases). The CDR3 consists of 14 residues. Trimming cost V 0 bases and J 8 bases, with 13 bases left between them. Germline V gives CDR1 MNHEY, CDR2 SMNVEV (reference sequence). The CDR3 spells CASSLSGTIQGYTF. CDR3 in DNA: TGTGCCAGCAGTTTATCCGGGACAATTCAGGGCTACACCTTC.

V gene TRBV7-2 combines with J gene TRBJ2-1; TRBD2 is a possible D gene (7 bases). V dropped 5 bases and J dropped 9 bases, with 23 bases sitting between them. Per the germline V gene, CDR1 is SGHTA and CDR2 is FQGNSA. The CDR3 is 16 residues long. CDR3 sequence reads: CASSPWGGAVNVEQFF. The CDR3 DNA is TGTGCCAGCAGCCCCTGGGGGGGGGCCGTTAATGTTGAGCAGTTCTTC.

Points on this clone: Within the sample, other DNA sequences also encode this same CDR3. The CDR3 region is CASSEAGTDTQYF. DNA for the CDR3: TGTGCCAGCAGTGAAGCGGGCACAGATACGCAGTATTTT. The chain is built from TRBV6-4 and TRBJ2-3; D possibly corresponds to TRBD2 (5 bases). Per the germline V gene, CDR1 is MRHNA and CDR2 is SNTAGT. This CDR3 has 13 residues. Trimming pared 3 bases from V and 1 base from J, leaving 5 bases between.

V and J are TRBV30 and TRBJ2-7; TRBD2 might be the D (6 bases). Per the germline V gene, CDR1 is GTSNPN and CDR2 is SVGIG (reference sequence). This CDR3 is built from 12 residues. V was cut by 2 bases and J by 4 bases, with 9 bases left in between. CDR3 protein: CAWSMGRYEQYF. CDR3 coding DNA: TGTGCCTGGAGTATGGGGAGGTACGAGCAGTACTTC.